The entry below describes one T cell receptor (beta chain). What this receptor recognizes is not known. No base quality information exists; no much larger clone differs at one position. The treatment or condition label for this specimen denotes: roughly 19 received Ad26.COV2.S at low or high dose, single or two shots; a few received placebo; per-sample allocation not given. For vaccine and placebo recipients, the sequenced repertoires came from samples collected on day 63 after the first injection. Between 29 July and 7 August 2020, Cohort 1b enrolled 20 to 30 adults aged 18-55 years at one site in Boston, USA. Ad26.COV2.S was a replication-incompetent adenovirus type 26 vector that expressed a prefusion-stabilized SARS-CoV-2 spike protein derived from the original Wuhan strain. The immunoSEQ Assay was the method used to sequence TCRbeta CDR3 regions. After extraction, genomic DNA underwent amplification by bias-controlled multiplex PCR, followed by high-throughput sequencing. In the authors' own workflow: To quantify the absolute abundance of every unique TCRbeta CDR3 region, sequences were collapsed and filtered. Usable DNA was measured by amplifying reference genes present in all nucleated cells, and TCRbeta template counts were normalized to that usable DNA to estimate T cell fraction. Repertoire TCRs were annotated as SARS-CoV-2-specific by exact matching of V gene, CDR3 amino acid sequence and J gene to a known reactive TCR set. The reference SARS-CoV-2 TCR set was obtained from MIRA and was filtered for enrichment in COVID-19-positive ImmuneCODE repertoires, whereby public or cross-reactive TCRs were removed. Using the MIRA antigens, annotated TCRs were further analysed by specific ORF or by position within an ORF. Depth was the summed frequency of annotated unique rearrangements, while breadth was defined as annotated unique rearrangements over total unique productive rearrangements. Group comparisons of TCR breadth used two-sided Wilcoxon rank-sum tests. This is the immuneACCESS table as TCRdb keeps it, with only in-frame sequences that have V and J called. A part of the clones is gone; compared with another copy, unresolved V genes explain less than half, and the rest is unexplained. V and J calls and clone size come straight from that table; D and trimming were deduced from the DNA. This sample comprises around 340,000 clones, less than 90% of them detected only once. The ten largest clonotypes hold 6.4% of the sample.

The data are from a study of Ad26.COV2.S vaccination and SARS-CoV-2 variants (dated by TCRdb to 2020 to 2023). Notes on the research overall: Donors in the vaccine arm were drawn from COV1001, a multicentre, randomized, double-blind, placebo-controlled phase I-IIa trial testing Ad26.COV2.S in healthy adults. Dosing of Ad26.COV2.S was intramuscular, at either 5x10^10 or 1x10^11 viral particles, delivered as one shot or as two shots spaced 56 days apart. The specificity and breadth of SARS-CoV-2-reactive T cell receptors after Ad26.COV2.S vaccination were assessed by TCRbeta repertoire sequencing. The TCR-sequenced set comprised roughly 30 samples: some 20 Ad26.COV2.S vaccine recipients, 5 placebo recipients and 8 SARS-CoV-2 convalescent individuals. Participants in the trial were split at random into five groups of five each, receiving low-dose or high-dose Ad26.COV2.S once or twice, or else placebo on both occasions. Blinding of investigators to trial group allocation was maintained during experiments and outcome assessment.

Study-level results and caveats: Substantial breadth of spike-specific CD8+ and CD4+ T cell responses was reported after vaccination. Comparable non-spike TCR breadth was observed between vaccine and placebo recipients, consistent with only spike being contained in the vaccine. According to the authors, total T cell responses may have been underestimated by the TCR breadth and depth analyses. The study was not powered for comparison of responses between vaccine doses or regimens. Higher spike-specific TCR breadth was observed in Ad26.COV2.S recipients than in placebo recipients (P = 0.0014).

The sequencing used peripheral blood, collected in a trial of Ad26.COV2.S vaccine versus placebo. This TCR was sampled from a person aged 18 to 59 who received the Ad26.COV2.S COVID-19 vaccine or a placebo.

The nucleotide sequence reads TGTGCCAGCAGCTTAGAATGGGGCGCTAACAATGAGCAGTTCTTC. Translated, it gives CASSLEWGANNEQFF. Recombination connected TRBV7-6 to TRBJ2-1; possibly the D gene is TRBD1, per 5 matching bases. V sheds 1 base and J sheds 5 bases, leaving 12 bases between their ends. CDR1 SGHVS and CDR2 FNYEAQ are derived from the germline V gene. From cysteine to phenylalanine, the CDR3 is 15 amino acids long. Solely the CDR3 DNA is kept, with 45 bases framed from the first base.